Detailed here is one T cell receptor beta chain. It lacks a known antigen. No base-level quality is on record; no much larger clone is a single base apart. Whole blood was collected in K2EDTA tubes by collaborating institutions according to the institutions' own protocols. For TCRbeta analysis, collaborator samples were shipped as frozen whole blood, as isolated PBMCs, or as DNA extracted from either sample type. The data are from a study of blood T cell repertoires in COVID-19 (dated by TCRdb to 2020 to 2021). For the study in its entirety: Collaborator samples came from the United States, Italy and Spain and covered acute and convalescent phases of COVID-19. The sample metadata nearly always contained a de-identified subject ID, COVID-19 status, age in years and sex. HLA class I and class II types, where available, came from metadata supplied by the sample provider rather than from assay-based typing. The repertoires were made available in a free public database intended to serve as a resource for research on the immune response to SARS-CoV-2. The dataset comprised deeply sampled blood TCRbeta repertoires from subjects exposed to, actively infected with, or recovered from COVID-19. The samples were drawn from the first 160 participants of the ongoing ImmuneRACE study and from 1,200 or so subjects provided by 6 global collaborators. The material from the prospective study consisted of cDNA or gDNA derived from T cells, B-cell-depleted T cells, or PBMCs. What the study reported, not specific to this receptor: Clinical and demographic metadata were provided uncurated, with the amount varying by source and participant.

Counted from cysteine to phenylalanine, this CDR3 has 13 amino acids. Only the CDR3 DNA stays, 39 bases, in frame from base 1. The germline V gene (reference sequence) specifies SGHAT as CDR1 and FQDESV as CDR2. Trimming costs V 4 bases and J 0 bases, and their ends lie 4 bases apart. TCRbeta CDR3 regions were amplified from genomic DNA by means of the immunoSEQ Assay, a bias-controlled multiplex PCR. Under the source paper's analysis protocol: Nucleated cell counts per sample were estimated from amplification of reference gene primers within the assay. Sequence reads were collapsed and filtered to measure the absolute abundance of every unique TCRbeta CDR3 rearrangement. Productive Simpson clonality was computed per sample as the square root of Simpson's diversity index over productive rearrangements. Drawn from immuneACCESS, this table holds only the in-frame rearrangements with V and J called that TCRdb kept. Clones are partly lost; checked studies trace under half to an unresolved V gene and leave the rest unexplained. V, J and clone size are those of that table, while D and trimming were read from the DNA. Here the sample has approximately 230,000 clones; about 86% occur a single time. The ten most abundant clones make up approximately 5.4% of the sample.

This clonotype was sampled from a man at least 80 years old with acute or convalescent COVID-19. The sample taken for sequencing was peripheral blood. The sequence is built from TRBV11-1 and TRBJ1-5; there is no confident call for the D gene. The CDR3 reads CASSSYSNQPQHF. The sequenced DNA: TGTGCCAGCAGCTCTTATAGCAATCAGCCCCAGCATTTT.